This T cell receptor beta chain came from a study of cytomegalovirus exposure and HLA in healthy donors. Study-wide results and limits: The study put 160 or so TCR beta chains on its list as cytomegalovirus-associated.

Primers for the PCR totalled 60 Vbeta and 13 Jbeta. Profiling relied on immunoSEQ multiplex PCR, and the TCRdb table lists in-frame clones only, not all of them. Of 110,000 to 150,000 clones in the sample, around 80% were seen once. The CDR3 consists of 15 residues. In germline, CDR1 is SGHVS, CDR2 FNYEAQ. V gave up 1 base and J gave up 2 bases, with 12 bases separating them. Regarding this clone: Its specificity is not known.

This sequence was found in a woman aged 60-75 years in good health and CMV-seropositive. The gene calls are TRBV7-6 and TRBJ2-7, with D hard to call. The sample taken for sequencing was PBMCs. In DNA, the CDR3 is TGTGCCAGCAGCTTAGAGGTGGCGGTAGCCTACGAGCAGTACTTC. Translation gives CASSLEVAVAYEQYF.